One and the same sample provided the 20 T cell receptor beta chains below, sequenced in a study of cytomegalovirus exposure and HLA in healthy donors. Repertoires were generated with immunoSEQ multiplex PCR, while TCRdb's copy carries only in-frame clones and drops some. Of 130,000 or so clones listed, more than 80% are singletons. The sequenced material came from PBMCs. Receptors originate from a woman aged 25 to 45 in good health and CMV-seropositive.

V is TRBV19 and J is TRBJ2-7; 9 nucleotides align to TRBD2. CDR3 length: 15 amino acids. CDR1 LNHDA and CDR2 SQIVND come from the germline V gene (reference sequence). Unmatched junction bases numbered 6, after V lost 6 bases and J lost 0 bases. CDR3 protein: CASSINSGSSYEQYF. The CDR3 DNA sequence: TGTGCCAGTAGCATAAATAGCGGGAGCTCCTACGAGCAGTACTTC.

The chain is built from TRBV5-1 and TRBJ2-1; the D gene is possibly TRBD2 (6 bases). CDR3 length: 15 amino acids. V lost 4 bases and J lost 4, with 15 bases in between. Germline lookup yields CDR1 SGHRS and CDR2 YFSETQ. Here the CDR3 DNA reads TGCGCCAGCAGCACGGCCGGGACTGAGTACAATGAGCAGTTCTTC. Translation gives CASSTAGTEYNEQFF.

The CDR3, as DNA: TGCGCCAGCAGAAAAAGTGGGACTTCTCAAAAACTGTTTTTT. Translated, it gives CASRKSGTSQKLFF. The V gene is TRBV10-2, the J gene TRBJ1-4, with a possible D match to TRBD1 (5 bases). CDR1 and CDR2 from the germline V gene are WSHSY and SAAADI. The CDR3 runs to 14 residues. Trimming shortened V by 6 bases and J by 9 bases, and 17 bases separated the two germline ends.

V and J are TRBV7-8 and TRBJ2-5; D may be TRBD1 (6 bases). Trimming left V 4 bases short and J 5 bases short, with 14 bases between. The CDR3 covers 14 residues. CDR1 is SGHVS, CDR2 FQNEAQ, per germline. The CDR3, as DNA: TGTGCCAGCAGCTCTAACAGGGTACAGGAGACCCAGTACTTC. Translating gives CASSSNRVQETQYF.

About this clone itself: Other DNA sequences in this sample translate to the same CDR3. The gene calls are TRBV2 and TRBJ1-5; 7 nucleotides align to TRBD1. The CDR3 loop spans 15 amino acids. Trimming at V came to 6 bases and at J to 1 base, leaving 6 bases not matched to a gene. CDR1 SNHLY and CDR2 FYNNEI come from the germline V gene. The CDR3 bases are TGTGCCAGCAGGGGGGACAGTCTAAGCAATCAGCCCCAGCATTTT. It encodes CASRGDSLSNQPQHF.

This clone was counted a single time. The rearrangement joins TRBV2 to TRBJ1-2; D remains unclear. The V and J ends lost 6 bases and 2 bases respectively, with 13 bases between them. Germline V CDR1 and CDR2: SNHLY, FYNNEI. The CDR3 runs to 14 residues. CDR3 DNA: TGTGCCAGCAGGCACGCGACGGGGAACTATGGCTACACCTTC. Translated, it gives CASRHATGNYGYTF. Combining the CDR3 with reference TRBV2 and TRBJ1-2 gives the whole variable domain EPEVTQTPSHQVTQMGQEVILRCVPISNHLYFYWYRQILGQKVEFLVSFYNNEISEKSEIFDDQFSVERPDGSNFTLKIRSTKLEDSAMYFCASRHATGNYGYTFGSGTRLTVV.

The J gene is TRBJ1-5, the V gene TRBV29-1, with 7 bases that match TRBD1. J was trimmed by 4 bases and V by 6 bases; bases with no gene match: 3. There are 12 residues in the CDR3. CDR1 is SQVTM and CDR2 is ANQGSEA in the germline V gene. In DNA, the CDR3 is TGCAGCGTGGGGACAGATAATCAGCCCCAGCATTTT. Translated, it gives CSVGTDNQPQHF. Based on the CDR3 plus reference TRBV29-1 and TRBJ1-5, the full variable domain is SAVISQKPSRDICQRGTSLTIQCQVDSQVTMMFWYRQQPGQSLTLIATANQGSEATYESGFVIDKFPISRPNLTFSTLTVSNMSPEDSSIYLCSVGTDNQPQHFGDGTRLSIL.

The chain has TRBV2 and TRBJ1-2; 7 nucleotides align to TRBD1. The junction had 10 bases not matched to a gene; V was cut back by 7 bases and J by 8 bases. Germline CDR1 SNHLY, CDR2 FYNNEI. The CDR3 totals 13 residues. CDR3 residues: CASTRTAGGGYTF. The CDR3, as DNA: TGTGCCAGCACCAGAACGGCAGGGGGAGGCTACACCTTC. Variable domain in full (rest from reference TRBV2 and TRBJ1-2): EPEVTQTPSHQVTQMGQEVILRCVPISNHLYFYWYRQILGQKVEFLVSFYNNEISEKSEIFDDQFSVERPDGSNFTLKIRSTKLEDSAMYFCASTRTAGGGYTFGSGTRLTVV.

J is TRBJ1-1 and V is TRBV27, with 7 bases that match TRBD1. The germline V gene has CDR1 MNHEY and CDR2 SMNVEV (reference sequence). Trimming removed 3 bases from V and 8 bases from J; junction bases left unmatched: 6. This CDR3 region has 13 residues. The CDR3 DNA follows: TGTGCCAGCAGTTTGGGGGCAGGGGGAGAAGCTTTCTTT. Its protein is CASSLGAGGEAFF.

The V call is TRBV5-1, the J call TRBJ2-7, with a tentative D call TRBD1 (5 bases). This CDR3 region has 17 residues. Germline lookup yields CDR1 SGHRS and CDR2 YFSETQ. V gave up 0 bases and J gave up 0 bases, with 16 bases separating them. This CDR3 reads CASSLEGRGASSYEQYF. The CDR3 DNA follows: TGCGCCAGCAGCTTGGAAGGAAGGGGCGCCTCCTCCTACGAGCAGTACTTC.

The rearrangement joins TRBV6-5 to TRBJ2-7; TRBD2 aligns across 8 bases. The CDR3 has 14 residues. The germline V gene has CDR1 MNHEY and CDR2 SVGAGI. Trimming cost V 2 bases and J 1 base; bases outside gene matches: 1. This CDR3 is CASSYIAGSYEQYF. The CDR3 DNA follows: TGTGCCAGCAGTTACATAGCGGGGTCCTACGAGCAGTACTTC.

This rearrangement joins TRBV28 to TRBJ2-7, with 11 bases aligning to TRBD2. Germline-derived CDR1 and CDR2 are MDHEN and SYDVKM. This CDR3 region has 16 residues. The ends lost 3 bases at V and 5 bases at J; junction bases unmatched: 9. In nucleotides, the CDR3 is TGTGCCAGCAGTTTTCGTCTAGCGGGGGGACAGGACGAGCAGTACTTC. Protein sequence: CASSFRLAGGQDEQYF.

The CDR3 coding sequence is TGTGCCAGCAGTTGGACTCGGCGGAGTGAAAAACTGTTTTTT. Translating gives CASSWTRRSEKLFF. The chain employs TRBV27 and TRBJ1-4; D uncertain. The germline V gene encodes CDR1 MNHEY and CDR2 SMNVEV (reference sequence). V was trimmed by 4 bases and J by 7 bases, leaving 13 bases between them. The length of the CDR3 is 14 residues.

The genes are TRBV7-9 and TRBJ2-1; 8 positions match TRBD2. The CDR3 covers 13 residues. The junction had 8 bases not matched to a gene; V was cut back by 1 base and J by 15 bases. The V gene's germline CDR1 is SEHNR and CDR2 FQNEAQ (reference sequence). The CDR3 protein is CASSLEKGTRRFF. DNA for the CDR3: TGTGCCAGCAGCTTAGAGAAGGGGACTAGGAGGTTCTTC.

This chain uses TRBV5-5 with TRBJ1-1; no clear D. Per the germline V gene, CDR1 is SGHKS and CDR2 is YYEKEE (reference sequence). The CDR3 runs 13 residues. The ends were cut back, 0 bases at V and 3 bases at J, with 6 bases in the middle. The chain's CDR3 is CASSLVSYTEAFF. CDR3 nucleotides: TGTGCCAGCAGCTTGGTAAGCTACACTGAAGCTTTCTTT.

This chain uses TRBV13 with TRBJ2-5; a weak D match, TRBD1 (6 bases). CDR1 and CDR2 from the germline V gene are PRHDT and FYEKMQ (reference sequence). V was trimmed by 2 bases and J by 5 bases, leaving 9 bases between them. The CDR3 is 13 amino acids. The CDR3 loop is CASSLRQGETQYF. In DNA, the CDR3 is TGTGCCAGCAGCTTAAGGCAGGGGGAGACCCAGTACTTC.

The chain employs TRBV7-9 and TRBJ2-6; D call uncertain. This CDR3 has 12 residues. Deletions cut 7 bases from V and 4 bases from J, with 5 bases between. The germline V gene encodes CDR1 SEHNR and CDR2 FQNEAQ (reference sequence). DNA of the CDR3: TGTGCCAGCAACTGGGGGGCCAACGTCCTGACTTTC. Protein sequence: CASNWGANVLTF.

This clone occurred once. The chain carries TRBV6-6 and TRBJ2-5; 10 nucleotides line up with TRBD2. Looked up from germline, CDR1 is MNHNY and CDR2 is SVGAGI (reference sequence). The J segment lost 5 bases and the V segment lost 7 bases, leaving 10 bases of the junction unmatched. This CDR3 has 15 residues. The CDR3 reads CASTLAGATKETQYF. Written as DNA, the CDR3 is TGTGCCAGCACTCTAGCGGGGGCTACGAAGGAGACCCAGTACTTC.

This chain links TRBV19 with TRBJ2-1; the D is unclear. Between the trimmed V and J ends, which lost 5 bases and 0 bases, there was a span of 11 bases. From germline, CDR1 is LNHDA and CDR2 SQIVND (reference sequence). The CDR3 is made up of 15 amino acids. DNA of the CDR3: TGTGCCAGTAGTTCGCGGCACGACTCCTACAATGAGCAGTTCTTC. Translated: CASSSRHDSYNEQFF.

This rearrangement joins TRBV5-1 to TRBJ2-3; 7 nucleotides line up with TRBD2. The CDR3 spans 14 residues. After removal of 6 bases from V and 2 bases from J, the junction contained 6 bases not matched to a gene. Germline loops: CDR1 SGHRS, CDR2 YFSETQ. CDR3 sequence: CASTPGGFTDTQYF. CDR3 DNA sequence: TGCGCCAGCACCCCCGGGGGGTTCACAGATACGCAGTATTTT.